These 20 T cell receptor beta chains share one sample of origin, sequenced in a study of T cells in Graves' hyperthyroidism and ophthalmopathy. Amplified regions were TCR beta CDR3 sequences from RNA transcripts. When the TCR CDR3 underwent first-round RT-PCR, the HTBI primer set was used. MiXCR, run by TCRdb on the multiplex PCR reads, gives a single entry per CDR3 protein. The repertoire holds roughly 300,000 distinct CDR3 sequences, with roughly 14% as singletons. Sequenced sample: blood. The receptors derive from a woman in her twenties or thirties with Graves' hyperthyroidism.

The J gene is TRBJ2-1, the V gene TRBV12-3 or TRBV12-4; the match to TRBD2 covers 7 bases. This CDR3 contains 13 residues. J lost 8 bases, V lost 8 bases, and 9 bases had no gene match. The CDR3 protein is CASSTGGSHEQFF. In nucleotides, the CDR3 is TGTGCCAGCTCAACGGGAGGTTCCCATGAGCAGTTCTTC.

The sample holds many counts of this clonotype. The chain is built from TRBV11-2 and TRBJ2-1; 8 bases fit TRBD2. Germline V gene data show CDR1 as SGHAT and CDR2 as FQNNGV. V trimming: 5 bases; J trimming: 6 bases; junction bases outside the gene matches: 9. This CDR3 region has 15 residues. CDR3 region: CASSPGLAASNEQFF. The CDR3 DNA is TGTGCCAGCAGCCCCGGACTAGCAGCCTCCAATGAGCAGTTCTTC.

This clonotype was seen only a few times. The chain links TRBV18 to TRBJ2-3; D remains unclear. The V gene's germline CDR1 is KGHSH and CDR2 LQKENI. The CDR3 has 14 amino acids. Between the trimmed V and J ends, which lost 3 bases and 2 bases, there was a span of 9 bases. For the CDR3, the DNA is TGTGCCAGCTCACCGATGGACCACACAGATACGCAGTATTTT. This codes for CASSPMDHTDTQYF. Full variable domain (missing parts from reference TRBV18 and TRBJ2-3): NAGVMQNPRHLVRRRGQEARLRCSPMKGHSHVYWYRQLPEEGLKFMVYLQKENIIDESGMPKERFSAEFPKEGPSILRIQQVVRGDSAAYFCASSPMDHTDTQYFGPGTRLTVL.

The V and J genes are TRBV3-1 and TRBJ2-1, with no clear D. The V end lost 0 bases, the J end lost 7 bases, and 7 bases lay between the germline ends. The CDR3 consists of 13 residues. Germline V gives CDR1 LGHDT, CDR2 YNNKEL (reference sequence). The CDR3 reads CASSQDNRNEQFF. CDR3 DNA sequence: TGTGCCAGCAGCCAAGATAACCGAAATGAGCAGTTCTTC.

Only one count was recorded for this clonotype. A junction end diverges from the germline sequence, so it may reflect a read error. The rearrangement joins TRBV28 to TRBJ2-4; possibly TRBD2 for D (6 bases). The germline V gene encodes CDR1 MDHEN and CDR2 SYDVKM. The CDR3 totals 22 residues. The DNA for the CDR3 is TGTGCCAGCGGCCCTGGGACTGATATTCAACAAGGTGATTTCTTCGCCAAAAACATTCGGTACTTC. The encoded protein is CASGPGTDIQQGDFFAKNIRYF. Drawing the rest from reference TRBV28 and TRBJ2-4, the complete variable domain is DVKVTQSSRYLVKRTGEKVFLECVQDMDHENMFWYRQDPGLGLRLIYFSYDVKMKEKGDIPEGYSVSREKKERFSLILESASTNQTSMYLCASGPGTDIQQGDFFAKNIRYFGAGTRLSVL.

This clonotype has just a few counts. The CDR3: CASSPNDRGGNTIYF. As DNA, the CDR3 is TGTGCCAGCAGCCCAAACGACAGGGGCGGAAACACCATATATTTT. The chain recombines TRBV14 with TRBJ1-3; 8 bases line up with TRBD1. Looked up from germline, CDR1 is SGHDN and CDR2 is FVKESK. The CDR3 length is 15 residues. The V segment lost 4 bases and the J segment 4 bases; nucleotides outside the gene matches: 6.

This clonotype was picked up a small number of times. The J gene is TRBJ2-5, the V gene TRBV20-1; perhaps D is TRBD1 or TRBD2 (5 bases each). V was trimmed by 5 bases and J by 2 bases, leaving 12 bases between them. The CDR3 runs 13 residues. CDR1 is DFQATT, CDR2 SNEGSKA, per germline (reference sequence). This CDR3 is CSAARDQQETQYF. The CDR3 region has the DNA TGCAGTGCTGCCCGGGACCAACAAGAGACCCAGTACTTC.

This clonotype has only one observation. This sequence may be a read error, since a much larger clone differs from it by one base. This chain connects TRBV6-2 or TRBV6-3 to TRBJ2-3, with D perhaps TRBD2 (6 bases). Per germline, CDR1 MNHEY and CDR2 SVGEGT. The length of the CDR3 is 16 residues. The V gene lost 4 bases and the J gene lost 6 bases, with 20 bases spanning the gap. CDR3 in amino acids: CASSSRLVGERDTQYF. CDR3 coding DNA: TGTGCCAGCAGTTCCCGACTAGTGGGAGAGCGGGATACGCAGTATTTT.

A note on this clonotype: A clone one base away is much larger, so this may be a read error. This chain connects TRBV6-2 or TRBV6-3 to TRBJ1-6; D might be TRBD1 (5 bases). Germline CDR1 is MNHEY and CDR2 is SVGEGT. Trimming stripped 5 bases from V and 15 bases from J, with 20 bases between. The CDR3 runs 14 residues. The CDR3 loop is CASSRAIGVDDLHF. CDR3 coding DNA: TGTGCCAGCAGTAGGGCCATAGGGGTTGATGACCTCCACTTT.

This chain joins TRBV13 and TRBJ1-1; no firm D call. Trimming left V 4 bases short and J 1 base short, with 16 bases between. The CDR3 runs 16 residues. Per the germline V gene, CDR1 is PRHDT and CDR2 is FYEKMQ (reference sequence). In DNA form, the CDR3 reads TGTGCCAGCAGCTCTACTCCCGAGGGAACGAACACTGAAGCTTTCTTT. Its protein is CASSSTPEGTNTEAFF.

This clonotype was found many times. This chain connects TRBV3-1 to TRBJ1-2; D gene ambiguous. Trimming removed 2 bases at V and 2 bases at J, with 6 bases between. The germline gives CDR1 LGHDT, CDR2 YNNKEL (reference sequence). The CDR3 loop spans 13 amino acids. CDR3 protein: CASSQMGNYGYTF. DNA for the CDR3: TGTGCCAGCAGCCAAATGGGGAACTATGGCTACACCTTC.

The V call is TRBV5-1, the J call TRBJ2-3; TRBD2 aligns across 12 bases. Unmatched junction bases numbered 4, after V lost 5 bases and J lost 0 bases. The CDR3 contains 16 residues. Germline V CDR1 and CDR2: SGHRS, YFSETQ. Here the CDR3 DNA reads TGCGCCAGCAGAAGCGGGACTAGCGGGAGCACAGATACGCAGTATTTT. Amino acids: CASRSGTSGSTDTQYF.

This clonotype was seen repeatedly, ten times or more. This chain connects TRBV7-2 to TRBJ2-1, with TRBD2 matching over 11 bases. The CDR3 has 16 residues. The ends lost 5 bases at V and 8 bases at J; junction bases unmatched: 11. Germline assignment: CDR1 SGHTA and CDR2 FQGNSA. The CDR3 sequence: CASSLPPGLAAHEQFF. The DNA for the CDR3 is TGTGCCAGCAGCCTACCGCCGGGACTAGCGGCCCATGAGCAGTTCTTC. The whole variable domain, filled in from reference TRBV7-2 and TRBJ2-1, reads GAGVSQSPSNKVTEKGKDVELRCDPISGHTALYWYRQSLGQGLEFLIYFQGNSAPDKSGLPSDRFSAERTGGSVSTLTIQRTQQEDSAVYLCASSLPPGLAAHEQFFGPGTRLTVL.

CDR3 coding DNA: TGTGCCAGTAGTGGGACAGGGCCCCAGCCCCAGCATTTT. This codes for CASSGTGPQPQHF. V gene TRBV19 combines with J gene TRBJ1-5; 9 positions agree with TRBD1. The CDR3 is 13 amino acids. The trim removed 5 bases at V and 7 bases at J, leaving 3 bases unmatched. Per the germline V gene, CDR1 is LNHDA and CDR2 is SQIVND (reference sequence). Complete variable domain (other parts from reference TRBV19 and TRBJ1-5): DGGITQSPKYLFRKEGQNVTLSCEQNLNHDAMYWYRQDPGQGLRLIYYSQIVNDFQKGDIAEGYSVSREKKESFPLTVTSAQKNPTAFYLCASSGTGPQPQHFGDGTRLSIL.

A few counts support this clonotype. This sequence joins TRBV3-1 and TRBJ2-1; the match to TRBD2 covers 8 bases. V dropped 4 bases and J dropped 5; count of bases not matched to a gene: 7. Germline CDR1 is LGHDT and CDR2 is YNNKEL (reference sequence). The CDR3 is 15 amino acids. CDR3 in amino acids: CASSRAGTRDNEQFF. In DNA form, the CDR3 reads TGTGCCAGCAGCCGAGCCGGGACTAGAGACAATGAGCAGTTCTTC.

This clonotype appeared many times. The chain uses TRBV6-2 or TRBV6-3 and TRBJ2-3; 10 nucleotides match TRBD2. The germline V gene has CDR1 MNHEY and CDR2 SVGEGT. CDR3 length: 15 residues. Unmatched junction bases numbered 5, after V lost 4 bases and J lost 4 bases. CDR3 region: CASSLTSGRADTQYF. Here the CDR3 DNA reads TGTGCCAGCAGTTTGACTAGCGGGCGAGCAGATACGCAGTATTTT.

The V and J genes are TRBV6-1 and TRBJ2-2, with 8 bases lining up with TRBD1. The germline CDR1 and CDR2 sequences are MNHNS and SASEGT. CDR3 length: 13 amino acids. Germline trimming cut 6 bases from V and 6 bases from J; bases unmatched to any gene: 3. The CDR3 spells CASRDREAGELFF. CDR3 bases: TGTGCCAGCAGGGACAGGGAGGCCGGGGAGCTGTTTTTT.

This clonotype showed up many times. The rearrangement links TRBV7-2 to TRBJ1-1; D uncertain. Trimming left V 1 base short and J 6 bases short, with 9 bases between. In germline, CDR1 is SGHTA, CDR2 FQGNSA. The CDR3 sequence is 13 residues long. Here the CDR3 DNA reads TGTGCCAGCAGCTTAGTTTTGTTTGCTGAAGCTTTCTTT. It specifies CASSLVLFAEAFF.

The chain couples TRBV12-3 or TRBV12-4 to TRBJ2-1; 8 bases line up with TRBD2. The CDR3 runs 12 residues. After removal of 6 bases from V and 8 bases from J, the junction contained 3 bases not matched to a gene. The CDR3 protein is CASRGLADEQFF. The CDR3 nucleotides read TGTGCCAGCAGAGGACTAGCCGATGAGCAGTTCTTC.

This clonotype was seen a few times. J is TRBJ2-7 and V is TRBV20-1; D is undetermined. Germline values: CDR1 DFQATT, CDR2 SNEGSKA (reference sequence). V was clipped by 3 bases and J by 0 bases, with 12 bases between them. This CDR3 has 14 residues. CDR3 sequence reads: CSASLVSLSYEQYF. CDR3 in DNA: TGCAGTGCTAGTTTAGTCAGTCTCTCCTACGAGCAGTACTTC.